Below are 3 T cell receptor beta chains sequenced from a single sample in a study of blood T cell repertoires in COVID-19. Sequencing was performed with immunoSEQ multiplex PCR; in TCRdb, only in-frame clones are kept and a portion is missing. The sample yields 90,000 to 120,000 clones, over 80% seen once. Specimen: peripheral blood. These receptors were taken from a man aged 50 or older with acute or convalescent COVID-19.

This chain uses TRBV6-5 with TRBJ2-1, with TRBD2 identical over 8 bases. Germline assignment: CDR1 MNHEY and CDR2 SVGAGI. This CDR3 has 14 amino acids. The J segment lost 2 bases and the V segment lost 8 bases, leaving 5 bases of the junction unmatched. The CDR3 sequence: CASGRREAYNEQFF. CDR3 nucleotide sequence: TGTGCCAGCGGTCGGCGGGAGGCCTACAATGAGCAGTTCTTC.

In nucleotides, the CDR3 is TGCGCCAGCAGCTTGATGACAGGACAGGCGAACACTGAAGCTTTCTTT. Translated: CASSLMTGQANTEAFF. This chain connects TRBV5-1 to TRBJ1-1, with 7 bases identical to TRBD1. CDR3 length: 16 residues. Germline loops: CDR1 SGHRS, CDR2 YFSETQ. V shed 1 base, J shed 1 base, and the junction held 7 bases outside the gene matches.

V gene TRBV5-1 combines with J gene TRBJ2-2, with 11 bases identical to TRBD1. The CDR3 loop spans 16 amino acids. Germline-derived CDR1 and CDR2 are SGHRS and YFSETQ. V shed 0 bases, J shed 5 bases, and the junction held 3 bases outside the gene matches. CDR3 protein: CASSLAGTGGTGELFF. The CDR3 nucleotides are TGCGCCAGCAGCTTGGCCGGGACAGGGGGTACCGGGGAGCTGTTTTTT.